These 19 T cell receptor beta chains share one sample of origin, sequenced in a study of CD8+CD57+ T cells in acquired aplastic anemia. Patients chosen for sequencing had CD8+CD57+ cells that had expanded, as shown by flow cytometry. CDR3 and TCR beta VDJ profiling relied on a genomic DNA template. Each CDR3 protein gets one entry after TCRdb re-called the reads with MiXCR. This table holds roughly 290,000 distinct CDR3 sequences, about three fifths found once. Sequenced input: sorted CD4+, CD8+, or CD8+CD57+ T cells (not recorded which) from PBMCs. Source of these receptors: a human donor with aplastic anemia.

CDR3 DNA sequence: TGTGCCAGCAGCTTAAGGGCGGCAGGGAACACTGAAGCTTTCTTT. Its translation is CASSLRAAGNTEAFF. The V gene is TRBV7-9, the J gene TRBJ1-1; D remains ambiguous. This CDR3 has 15 amino acids. Trimming removed 2 bases at V and 1 base at J, with 11 bases between. Germline V gives CDR1 SEHNR, CDR2 FQNEAQ (reference sequence).

V usage is TRBV24-1 and J usage is TRBJ1-2, with a possible D match to TRBD1 (6 bases). This CDR3 is 16 amino acids long. Between the trimmed V and J ends, which lost 4 bases and 2 bases, there was a span of 16 bases. From germline, CDR1 is KGHDR and CDR2 SFDVKD. The CDR3 spells CATSDPTGKTNYGYTF. The CDR3 DNA reads TGTGCCACCAGTGACCCAACAGGGAAGACCAACTATGGCTACACCTTC.

Ten or more counts support this clonotype. The chain joins TRBV20-1 to TRBJ2-4; possibly TRBD2 for D (6 bases). Trimming shortened V by 5 bases and J by 1 base, and 15 bases separated the two germline ends. CDR1 and CDR2 (germline): DFQATT, SNEGSKA (reference sequence). The CDR3 runs to 15 residues. As DNA, the CDR3 is TGCAGTGCTGTTACTAGCTCTGGTGCCAAAAACATTCAGTACTTC. Its translation is CSAVTSSGAKNIQYF.

The chain joins TRBV19 to TRBJ2-7, with 9 bases matching TRBD1. CDR1 LNHDA and CDR2 SQIVND come from the germline V gene (reference sequence). Trimming cost V 3 bases and J 2 bases; bases outside gene matches: 2. This CDR3 has 14 amino acids. The CDR3 here is CASSMGTGPYEQYF. In nucleotides, the CDR3 is TGTGCCAGTAGTATGGGGACAGGGCCCTACGAGCAGTACTTC.

This clonotype has a count of ten or more. The chain joins TRBV5-1 to TRBJ2-5; 13 nucleotides line up with TRBD2. Trimming took 3 bases from V and 5 from J; bases not matched to a gene: 7. The CDR3 runs to 16 residues. The germline CDR1 and CDR2 sequences are SGHRS and YFSETQ. The CDR3 DNA follows: TGCGCCAGCAGCTCTGGACTAGCGGGGGCCCGGGAGACCCAGTACTTC. Protein product: CASSSGLAGARETQYF.

Many counts were recorded for this clonotype. This chain uses TRBV5-1 with TRBJ2-3; 8 bases align to TRBD2. The germline V gene encodes CDR1 SGHRS and CDR2 YFSETQ. The CDR3 has 16 amino acids. Losses at the gene ends were 0 bases for V and 5 bases for J; bases not matched to a gene: 8. The CDR3 region is CASSLGTSSSGDTQYF. The CDR3 DNA reads TGCGCCAGCAGCTTGGGGACTAGCAGTTCTGGAGATACGCAGTATTTT.

There are many counts of this clonotype. J is TRBJ1-2 and V is TRBV6-1; 8 bases agree with TRBD1. V was pared by 4 bases and J by 2 bases, with 12 bases of the junction left unmatched. This CDR3 has 17 residues. Looked up from germline, CDR1 is MNHNS and CDR2 is SASEGT. Written as DNA, the CDR3 is TGTGCCAGCAGTGGGCCCACACAGGGGGTCATCAACTATGGCTACACCTTC. Amino acids: CASSGPTQGVINYGYTF.

This clonotype was counted many times. The CDR3 region has the DNA TGTGCCAGCAGTTACAGCGGGGACGAGCAGTACTTC. Protein sequence: CASSYSGDEQYF. The rearrangement joins TRBV6-6 to TRBJ2-7, with TRBD2 matching 7 bases. CDR1 and CDR2 (germline): MNHNY, SVGAGI (reference sequence). This CDR3 is built from 12 residues. V lost 2 bases, J lost 5 bases, and 0 bases stayed unmatched.

The gene calls are TRBV5-1 and TRBJ2-7; 7 bases line up with TRBD1. The V and J ends lost 4 bases and 3 bases, in that order; junction bases with no gene match: 7. This CDR3 spans 14 amino acids. The germline gives CDR1 SGHRS, CDR2 YFSETQ. CDR3 in amino acids: CASSVGTANYEQYF. Here the CDR3 DNA reads TGCGCCAGCAGCGTGGGGACAGCCAACTACGAGCAGTACTTC.

The V and J genes are TRBV7-9 and TRBJ2-7; D is unresolved. Germline V gene data show CDR1 as SEHNR and CDR2 as FQNEAQ (reference sequence). Between the trimmed V and J ends, which lost 5 bases and 3 bases, there was a span of 11 bases. This CDR3 has 13 residues. In DNA, the CDR3 is TGTGCCAGCAGCCAAGTTAAGGGCTACGAGCAGTACTTC. It is translated as CASSQVKGYEQYF.

A few counts support this clonotype. A much more abundant neighbour one base away suggests this may be a read error. The V gene is TRBV6-5, the J gene TRBJ2-2; possible D gene TRBD1, 6 bases. The germline V gene has CDR1 MNHEY and CDR2 SVGAGI. The CDR3 has 16 residues. V gave up 0 bases and J gave up 3 bases, with 11 bases separating them. This CDR3 reads CASSYSRQDHTGELFF. As DNA, the CDR3 is TGTGCCAGCAGTTACTCTAGACAGGACCACACCGGGGAGCTGTTTTTT.

There are a few counts of this clonotype. CDR3 region: CASSRWDETQYF. CDR3 bases: TGTGCCAGCAGCAGGTGGGATGAGACCCAGTACTTC. The chain joins TRBV9 to TRBJ2-5, with D unresolved. The germline V gene encodes CDR1 SGDLS and CDR2 YYNGEE. This CDR3 comprises 12 residues. The V gene lost 4 bases and the J gene lost 5 bases, with 9 bases spanning the gap.

The chain joins TRBV25-1 to TRBJ1-3, with D uncertain. V dropped 2 bases and J dropped 7 bases, with 6 bases sitting between them. This CDR3 comprises 12 residues. CDR1 is MGHDK, CDR2 SYGVNS, per germline. The CDR3 DNA follows: TGTGCCAGCAGTGAAACTACGAACACCATATATTTT. Protein product: CASSETTNTIYF.

This clonotype was detected ten times or more. The gene calls are TRBV13 and TRBJ1-2, with 7 bases identical to TRBD1. Trimming cost V 0 bases and J 7 bases; bases outside gene matches: 5. Germline loops: CDR1 PRHDT, CDR2 FYEKMQ (reference sequence). CDR3 size: 14 residues. The CDR3: CASSLGDRRSGYTF. The CDR3 DNA reads as TGTGCCAGCAGCTTAGGGGACAGGAGGTCTGGCTACACCTTC.

With regard to this clonotype: One junction end does not reproduce the germline sequence, and a read error may be involved. This chain connects TRBV29-1 to TRBJ1-4, with D unclear. Germline V gene lookup returns CDR1 SQVTM and CDR2 ANQGSEA. The CDR3 extends over 13 amino acids. The CDR3 protein is CSAKKGTNEELLF. The CDR3 DNA is TGCAGCGCCAAGAAGGGCACTAATGAAGAACTGCTTTTT.

This chain connects TRBV5-5 to TRBJ2-5, with 10 bases aligning to TRBD2. With 4 bases clipped from V and 3 bases from J, the junction kept 6 bases outside the gene matches. Germline-derived CDR1 and CDR2 are SGHKS and YYEKEE (reference sequence). The length of the CDR3 is 15 residues. The CDR3 region is CASSAWTSGKETQYF. The CDR3 DNA is TGTGCCAGCAGCGCCTGGACTAGCGGTAAAGAGACCCAGTACTTC.

This rearrangement joins TRBV7-6 to TRBJ2-1, with 10 positions matching TRBD1. Germline-derived CDR1 and CDR2 are SGHVS and FNYEAQ. The CDR3 covers 19 residues. Losses at the gene ends were 3 bases for V and 10 bases for J; bases not matched to a gene: 21. The DNA for the CDR3 is TGTGCCAGCAGCTTCTTAGGAACCACCGGGACAGGGGCAGCAGGAGAGCAGTTCTTC. This encodes CASSFLGTTGTGAAGEQFF.

This chain connects TRBV29-1 to TRBJ1-1, with TRBD1 as a possible D gene (6 bases). CDR3 size: 11 residues. Germline V gene data show CDR1 as SQVTM and CDR2 as ANQGSEA. The V and J ends lost 7 bases and 9 bases respectively, with 15 bases between them. CDR3 amino acids: CSGRQAGQAFF. Here the CDR3 DNA reads TGCAGCGGTCGACAGGCCGGCCAAGCTTTCTTT.

For this clonotype: This CDR3 fails to terminate in the conserved phenylalanine or tryptophan, so it likely reflects a read error. The limits of the CDR3 on the DNA are not certain, so only TCRdb's listed CDR3 is given. The chain is built from TRBV5-1 and TRBJ2-7. The CDR3 region is 8 residues in length, termini included. The germline CDR1 and CDR2 sequences are SGHRS and YFSETQ. CDR3: CASSLAGM.